This is a list of T cell receptor beta chains from one sample in a study of CD8 T cells in ankylosing spondylitis. TCRdb recomputed calls from the 5' RACE reads with MiXCR, one row per CDR3 protein. The table records 470,000 or so distinct CDR3 sequences, about 25% of them present only once. Sequencing was performed on blood, either unsorted or a sorted T cell fraction (not recorded which). Every receptor here comes from a male donor with ankylosing spondylitis. Both conserved end residues are part of each CDR3. The order of the fields is J gene, V gene, CDR3 length, D gene, clone size, CDR3 DNA, CDR3 protein. A D gene is named only where the DNA matches it firmly. The listing skips clone size in some rows; elsewhere it reads once, few, many or a size class.

TRBJ2-1 | TRBV5-6 | 15 | - | few | TGTGCCAGCAGCTTGGGACAGAATTTTTACAATGAGCAGTTCTTC | CASSLGQNFYNEQFF
TRBJ2-6 | TRBV29-1 | 14 | - | - | TGCAGCGTTGCGGGCTCCTCCGGGGCCAACGTCCTGACTTTC | CSVAGSSGANVLTF
TRBJ1-5 | TRBV5-1 | 15 | - | - | TGCGCCAGCAGCTTGGCAGGGAGGCCGGAGGAGCCCCAGCATTTT | CASSLAGRPEEPQHF
TRBJ2-1 | TRBV20-1 | 14 | - | - | TGCAGTGCCCCCGGGCCCGGCTCCTACAATGAGCAGTTCTTC | CSAPGPGSYNEQFF
TRBJ2-1 | TRBV29-1 | 14 | - | - | TGCAGCGTTGAGGGCACCCCCTCCTACAATGAGCAGTTCTTC | CSVEGTPSYNEQFF
TRBJ1-2 | TRBV12-3/TRBV12-4 | 15 | - | many | TGTGCCAGCAGTTTTTCCCTAACTTCCACCGATGGCTACACCTTC | CASSFSLTSTDGYTF
TRBJ1-1 | TRBV5-1 | 14 | - | - | TGCGCCAGCAGCGTTGCTTCTGTGAACACTGAAGCTTTCTTT | CASSVASVNTEAFF
TRBJ2-5 | TRBV20-1 | 15 | - | few | TGCAGTGCTAGAGATTCTGGCAGGGGGAGGGAGACCCAGTACTTC | CSARDSGRGRETQYF
TRBJ2-3 | TRBV7-2 | 17 | TRBD2 | - | TGTGCCAGCAGCTCTTACGGACTAGCGGGAGGAGGAGATACGCAGTATTTT | CASSSYGLAGGGDTQYF
TRBJ2-6 | TRBV18 | 15 | - | - | TGTGCCAGCTCACCACGGGGGGAAGGGGCCAACGTCCTGACTTTC | CASSPRGEGANVLTF
TRBJ2-1 | TRBV7-9 | 13 | - | few | TGTGCCAGCAGCTCTCTGGGGGCCGGTGAGCAGTTCTTC | CASSSLGAGEQFF
TRBJ1-2 | TRBV29-1 | 13 | - | - | TGCAGCGTTGAAGATCAGGAGGAGCATGGCTACACCTTC | CSVEDQEEHGYTF
TRBJ2-1 | TRBV24-1 | 13 | - | few | TGTGCCACCCCGAAGGGGGAGTACAATGAGCAGTTCTTC | CATPKGEYNEQFF
TRBJ2-5 | TRBV12-3/TRBV12-4 | 16 | TRBD2 | few | TGTGCCAGCAGTGTGAGACTAGCGGGTAAACAAGAGACCCAGTACTTC | CASSVRLAGKQETQYF
TRBJ1-6 | TRBV20-1 | 15 | - | few | TGCAGTGCCAACAGGGTTTTAGAGAATAATTCACCCCTCCACTTT | CSANRVLENNSPLHF
TRBJ2-5 | TRBV4-2 | 14 | - | - | TGTGCCAGCAGCCAAGATACGGGGAGGGAGACCCAGTACTTC | CASSQDTGRETQYF
TRBJ1-4 | TRBV4-1 | 12 | - | - | TGCGCCAGCAGCTATAGGAATGAAAAACTGTTTTTT | CASSYRNEKLFF
TRBJ2-3 | TRBV29-1 | 15 | TRBD2 | many | TGCAGCGTTGGAAAAGCGGGAGGACTCACAGATACGCAGTATTTT | CSVGKAGGLTDTQYF
TRBJ2-1 | TRBV15 | 15 | TRBD2 | few | TGTGCCACCAGCAGAGGGACTAGCGGGAGGGCCGTGCAGTTCTTC | CATSRGTSGRAVQFF
TRBJ2-4 | TRBV7-2 | 14 | TRBD1 | - | TGTGCCAGCAGCTTAGACAGGGGACCGAACATTCAGTACTTC | CASSLDRGPNIQYF
TRBJ2-2 | TRBV6-1 | 15 | TRBD1 | many | TGTGCCAGCAGTCTGGACAGGGGGGACACCGGGGAGCTGTTTTTT | CASSLDRGDTGELFF
TRBJ2-1 | TRBV20-1 | 15 | TRBD2 | few | TGCAGTGCTAAACTGAGCGGGAGGTCATACAATGAGCAGTTCTTC | CSAKLSGRSYNEQFF
TRBJ1-1 | TRBV5-5 | 15 | - | many | TGTGCCAGCAGCTTGGTTATCGGTGGAGACACTGAAGCTTTCTTT | CASSLVIGGDTEAFF
TRBJ2-1 | TRBV6-2/TRBV6-3 | 14 | TRBD2 | - | TGTGCCAGCAGTAGCGGGAGGGCCTCCCTTGAGCAGTTCTTC | CASSSGRASLEQFF
TRBJ2-5 | TRBV20-1 | 15 | TRBD2 | - | TGCAGTGCCGAAAGGACTAGCGGGAGTTCAGAGACCCAGTACTTC | CSAERTSGSSETQYF
TRBJ1-1 | TRBV20-1 | 14 | TRBD1 | many | TGCAGTGCTAGACGCCCTCGACAGGGTTATGAAGCTTTCTTT | CSARRPRQGYEAFF
TRBJ1-2 | TRBV5-1 | 14 | - | - | TGCGCCAGCAGCTTGGAGGGCAGGGGCTATGGCTACACCTTC | CASSLEGRGYGYTF
TRBJ2-1 | TRBV10-3 | 16 | - | few | TGTGCCATCAGTGAGTCGGGGGGTGCAGGACCCAATGAGCAGTTCTTC | CAISESGGAGPNEQFF
TRBJ2-1 | TRBV6-1 | 13 | - | few | TGTGCCAGCGGGGCTATACCCTACAATGAGCAGTTCTTC | CASGAIPYNEQFF
TRBJ2-1 | TRBV5-5 | 13 | - | few | TGTGCCAGCAGCATTGGAGCGAACAATGAGCAGTTCTTC | CASSIGANNEQFF
TRBJ1-5 | TRBV12-3/TRBV12-4 | 13 | TRBD1 | many | TGTGCCAGCACCTCAGACAGGGGAGAAGCCCAGCATTTT | CASTSDRGEAQHF